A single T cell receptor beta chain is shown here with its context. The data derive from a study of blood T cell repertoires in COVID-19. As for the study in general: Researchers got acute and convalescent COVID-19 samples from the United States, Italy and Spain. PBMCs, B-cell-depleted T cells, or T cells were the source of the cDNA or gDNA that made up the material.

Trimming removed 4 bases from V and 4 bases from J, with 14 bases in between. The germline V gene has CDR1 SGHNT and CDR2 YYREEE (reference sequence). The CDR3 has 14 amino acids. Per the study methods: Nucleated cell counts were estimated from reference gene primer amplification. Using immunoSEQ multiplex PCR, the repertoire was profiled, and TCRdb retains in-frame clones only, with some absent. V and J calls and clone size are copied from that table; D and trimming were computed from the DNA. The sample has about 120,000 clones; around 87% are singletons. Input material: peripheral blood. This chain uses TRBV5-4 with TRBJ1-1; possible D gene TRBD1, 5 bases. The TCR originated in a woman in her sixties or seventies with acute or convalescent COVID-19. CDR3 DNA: TGTGCCAGCAGCCCTGGGGGGGTGAGCACTGAAGCTTTCTTT. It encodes CASSPGGVSTEAFF.